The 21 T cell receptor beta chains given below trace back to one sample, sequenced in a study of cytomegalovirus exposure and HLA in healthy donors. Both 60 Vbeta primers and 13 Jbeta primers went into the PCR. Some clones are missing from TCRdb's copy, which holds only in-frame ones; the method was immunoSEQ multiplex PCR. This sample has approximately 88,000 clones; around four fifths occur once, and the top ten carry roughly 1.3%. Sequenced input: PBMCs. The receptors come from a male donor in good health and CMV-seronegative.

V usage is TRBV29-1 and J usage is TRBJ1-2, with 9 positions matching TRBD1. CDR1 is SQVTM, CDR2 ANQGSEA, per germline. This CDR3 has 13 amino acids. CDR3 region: CSFTGGAGYGYTF. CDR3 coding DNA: TGCAGTTTTACAGGGGGCGCAGGCTATGGCTACACCTTC.

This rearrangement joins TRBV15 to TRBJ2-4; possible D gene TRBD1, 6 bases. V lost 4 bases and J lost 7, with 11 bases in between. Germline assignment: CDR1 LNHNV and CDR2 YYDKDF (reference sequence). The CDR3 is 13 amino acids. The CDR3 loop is CATSTGDGNIQYF. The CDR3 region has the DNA TGTGCCACCAGCACAGGGGACGGGAACATTCAGTACTTC.

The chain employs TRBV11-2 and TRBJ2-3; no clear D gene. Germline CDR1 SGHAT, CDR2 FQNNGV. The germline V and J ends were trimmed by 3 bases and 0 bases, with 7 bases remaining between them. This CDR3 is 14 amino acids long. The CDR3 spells CASSLIQSTDTQYF. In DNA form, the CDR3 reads TGTGCCAGCAGCTTGATTCAGAGCACAGATACGCAGTATTTT. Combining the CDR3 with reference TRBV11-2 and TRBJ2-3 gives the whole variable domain EAGVAQSPRYKIIEKRQSVAFWCNPISGHATLYWYQQILGQGPKLLIQFQNNGVVDDSQLPKDRFSAERLKGVDSTLKIQPAKLEDSAVYLCASSLIQSTDTQYFGPGTRLTVL.

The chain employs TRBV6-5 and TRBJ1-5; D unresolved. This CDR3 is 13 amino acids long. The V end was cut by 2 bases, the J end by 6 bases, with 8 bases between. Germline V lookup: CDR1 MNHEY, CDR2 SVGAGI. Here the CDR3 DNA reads TGTGCCAGCAGTTACGTCCCCTTTCAGCCCCAGCATTTT. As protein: CASSYVPFQPQHF.

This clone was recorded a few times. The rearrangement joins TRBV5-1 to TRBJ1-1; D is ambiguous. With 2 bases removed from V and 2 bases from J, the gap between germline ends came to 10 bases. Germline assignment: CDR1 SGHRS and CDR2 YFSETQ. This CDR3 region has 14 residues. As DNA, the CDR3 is TGCGCCAGCAGCTTAGTGCAGGTAAACACTGAAGCTTTCTTT. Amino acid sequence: CASSLVQVNTEAFF.

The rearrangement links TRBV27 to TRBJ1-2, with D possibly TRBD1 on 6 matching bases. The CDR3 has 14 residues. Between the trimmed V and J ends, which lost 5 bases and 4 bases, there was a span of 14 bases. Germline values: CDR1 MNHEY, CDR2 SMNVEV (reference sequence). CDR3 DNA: TGTGCCAGCAGTCCCCTAGGGGGAGCCTATGGCTACACCTTC. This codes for CASSPLGGAYGYTF.

The CDR3 region has the DNA TGCGCCAGCAGCGTAGACAGGGATTCACCCCTCCACTTT. This gives the protein CASSVDRDSPLHF. The chain has TRBV4-3 and TRBJ1-6, with TRBD1 matching 7 bases. CDR1 LGHNA and CDR2 YSLEER come from the germline V gene. The CDR3 loop spans 13 amino acids. V gave up 5 bases and J gave up 8 bases; unmatched junction bases: 3.

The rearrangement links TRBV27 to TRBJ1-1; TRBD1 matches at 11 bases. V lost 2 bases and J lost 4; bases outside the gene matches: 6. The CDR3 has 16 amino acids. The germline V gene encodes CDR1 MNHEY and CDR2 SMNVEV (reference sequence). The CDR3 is CASSLVGTGGVTEAFF. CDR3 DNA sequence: TGTGCCAGCAGTTTAGTGGGGACAGGGGGTGTCACTGAAGCTTTCTTT.

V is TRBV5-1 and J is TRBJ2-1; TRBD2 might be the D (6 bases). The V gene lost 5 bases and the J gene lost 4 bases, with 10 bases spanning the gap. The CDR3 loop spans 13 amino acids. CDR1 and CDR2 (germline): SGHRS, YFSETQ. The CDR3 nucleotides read TGCGCCAGCAGGGAGGGGTATTACAATGAGCAGTTCTTC. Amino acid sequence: CASREGYYNEQFF.

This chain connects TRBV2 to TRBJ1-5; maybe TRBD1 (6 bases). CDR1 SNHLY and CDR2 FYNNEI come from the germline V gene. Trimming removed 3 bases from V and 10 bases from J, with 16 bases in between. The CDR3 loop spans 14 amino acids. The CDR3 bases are TGTGCCAGCAGTGAGGACAGCCCTATCAACCCCCAGCATTTT. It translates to CASSEDSPINPQHF.

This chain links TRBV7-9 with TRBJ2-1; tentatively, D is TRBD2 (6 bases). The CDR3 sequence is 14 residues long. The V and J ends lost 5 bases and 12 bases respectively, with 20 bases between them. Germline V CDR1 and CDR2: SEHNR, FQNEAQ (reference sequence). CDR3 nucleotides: TGTGCCAGCAGCCGAGGCGGGCGGACGGAGGGGCAGTTCTTC. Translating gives CASSRGGRTEGQFF.

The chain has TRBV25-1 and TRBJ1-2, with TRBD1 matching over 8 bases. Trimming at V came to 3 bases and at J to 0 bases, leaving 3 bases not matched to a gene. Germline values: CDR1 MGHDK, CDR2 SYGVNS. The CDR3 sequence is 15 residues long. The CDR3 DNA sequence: TGTGCCAGCAGTGACCGGACAGGGTCTAACTATGGCTACACCTTC. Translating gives CASSDRTGSNYGYTF.

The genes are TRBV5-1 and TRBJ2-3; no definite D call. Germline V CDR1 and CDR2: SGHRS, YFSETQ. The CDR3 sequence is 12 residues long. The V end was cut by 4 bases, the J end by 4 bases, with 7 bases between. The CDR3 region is CASSPRSDTQYF. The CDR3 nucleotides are TGCGCCAGCAGCCCCAGGTCAGATACGCAGTATTTT.

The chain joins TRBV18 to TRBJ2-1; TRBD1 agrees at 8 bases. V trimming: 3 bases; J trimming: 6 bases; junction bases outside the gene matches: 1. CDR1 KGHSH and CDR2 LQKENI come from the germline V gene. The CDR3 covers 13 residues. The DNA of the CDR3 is TGTGCCAGCTCACCTACAGGGGGCAATGAGCAGTTCTTC. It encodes CASSPTGGNEQFF.

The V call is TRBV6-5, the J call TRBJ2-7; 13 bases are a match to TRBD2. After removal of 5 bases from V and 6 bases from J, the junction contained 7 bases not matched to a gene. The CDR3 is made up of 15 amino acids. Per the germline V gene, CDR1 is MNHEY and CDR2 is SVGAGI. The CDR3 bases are TGTGCCAGCAGTCCGACTAGCGGGGGGATTGGCGAGCAGTACTTC. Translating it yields CASSPTSGGIGEQYF.

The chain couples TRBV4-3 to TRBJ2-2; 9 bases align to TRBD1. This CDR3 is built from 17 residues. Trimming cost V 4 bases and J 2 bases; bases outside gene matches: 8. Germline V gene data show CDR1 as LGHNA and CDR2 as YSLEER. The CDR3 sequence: CASSRQPGQGNTGELFF. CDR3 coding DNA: TGCGCCAGCAGCCGACAACCGGGACAGGGTAACACCGGGGAGCTGTTTTTT.

CDR3 coding DNA: TGTGCCAGCAGGGGGATTCGGACAGATTATGGCTACACCTTC. Its translation: CASRGIRTDYGYTF. V usage is TRBV28 and J usage is TRBJ1-2; the D gene is possibly TRBD1 (6 bases). The CDR3 is 14 residues long. V shed 6 bases and J shed 5 bases, with 16 bases lying between them. CDR1 MDHEN and CDR2 SYDVKM come from the germline V gene.

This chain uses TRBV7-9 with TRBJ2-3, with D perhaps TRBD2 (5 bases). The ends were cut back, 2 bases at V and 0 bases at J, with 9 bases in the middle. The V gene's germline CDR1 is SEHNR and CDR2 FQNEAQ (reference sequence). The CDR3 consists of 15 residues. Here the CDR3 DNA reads TGTGCCAGCAGCTTAAACGGGGAGAGCACAGATACGCAGTATTTT. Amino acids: CASSLNGESTDTQYF.

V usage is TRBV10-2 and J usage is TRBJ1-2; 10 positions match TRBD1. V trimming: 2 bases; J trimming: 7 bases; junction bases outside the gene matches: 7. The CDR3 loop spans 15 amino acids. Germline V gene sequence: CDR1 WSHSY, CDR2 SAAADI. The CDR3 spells CASSEDRGRESGYTF. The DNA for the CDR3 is TGCGCCAGCAGTGAGGACAGGGGGCGCGAAAGTGGCTACACCTTC.

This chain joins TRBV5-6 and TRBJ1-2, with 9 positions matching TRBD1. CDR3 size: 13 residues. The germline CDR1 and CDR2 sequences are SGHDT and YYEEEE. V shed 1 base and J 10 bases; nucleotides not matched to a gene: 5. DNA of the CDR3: TGTGCCAGCAGCTTGACGGGGACAGGGTACTACACCTTC. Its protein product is CASSLTGTGYYTF.

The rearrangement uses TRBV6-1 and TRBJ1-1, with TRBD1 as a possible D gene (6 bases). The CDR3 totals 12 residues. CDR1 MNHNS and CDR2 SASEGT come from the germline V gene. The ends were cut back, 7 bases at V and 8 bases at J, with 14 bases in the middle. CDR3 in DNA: TGTGCCAGCACCGGACAGAGGAAAGAAGCTTTCTTT. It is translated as CASTGQRKEAFF.